This T cell receptor (beta chain) was retrieved from a study of read filtering for tumor transcriptome and immune sequencing. Study background: By R-ISS, stages I, II and III held approximately 8, 16 and 7 patients.

This clonotype was seen at least ten times. This CDR3 comprises 12 residues. The V gene's germline CDR1 is DFQATT and CDR2 SNEGSKA (reference sequence). Between the trimmed V and J ends, which lost 6 bases and 4 bases, there was a span of 11 bases. Molecular barcoded adaptors covering alpha/delta and beta/gamma chains were used on 400 to 450 ng RNA. TCRdb ran MiXCR on the reads and lists one entry per CDR3 protein. The sample carries fewer than 100,000 distinct CDR3 sequences, approximately 13% recorded once. The J gene is TRBJ2-3, the V gene TRBV20-1; D gene unclear. This receptor was taken from a donor over 35 with multiple myeloma. Specimen: a population of CD138-negative cells sorted from bone marrow. The CDR3 is CSAENRADTQYF. The CDR3 region has the DNA TGCAGTGCCGAGAATCGTGCAGATACGCAGTATTTT.